The next 30 T cell receptor beta chains were all read from a single sample in a study of T cell changes during pregnancy in multiple sclerosis (dated by TCRdb to about 2019). The library was produced with the immunoSEQ multiplex PCR assay. TCRdb limited this immuneACCESS table to in-frame rearrangements with V and J called. A share of clones is missing; checked studies link under half to unresolved V genes, and the rest is unexplained. Here the sample has some 40,000 clones; less than 95% occur a single time. Jointly, the top ten make up roughly 0.4% of the sample. The sequenced sample was CD4+ T cells from peripheral blood mononuclear cells, obtained in the second trimester of pregnancy. Every receptor here comes from a female donor with multiple sclerosis, enrolled in a pregnancy study.

This clone was detected only a few times. In DNA form, the CDR3 reads TGTGCCAGCAGTGAAGAGGGGATTAGCGGGAGGGCCTACGAGCAGTACTTC. It is translated as CASSEEGISGRAYEQYF. This chain joins TRBV6-1 and TRBJ2-7, with 11 bases that match TRBD2. The ends lost 1 base at V and 2 bases at J; junction bases unmatched: 7. CDR3 length: 17 amino acids. Germline V gives CDR1 MNHNS, CDR2 SASEGT.

The J gene is TRBJ2-1, the V gene TRBV20-1; D not certain. V was clipped by 6 bases and J by 7 bases, with 7 bases between them. This CDR3 has 10 amino acids. Per the germline V gene, CDR1 is DFQATT and CDR2 is SNEGSKA (reference sequence). The CDR3 DNA reads as TGCAGTGCAAAGCTGAATGAGCAGTTCTTC. Its translation is CSAKLNEQFF.

This rearrangement joins TRBV7-3 to TRBJ2-7; 7 nucleotides align to TRBD2. V lost 4 bases to trimming and J lost 1 base; unmatched junction nucleotides: 7. This CDR3 spans 15 amino acids. In germline, CDR1 is SGHTA, CDR2 FQGTGA. The chain's CDR3 is CASSSRTRPSYEQYF. The CDR3 DNA reads as TGTGCCAGCAGCTCGAGGACTAGGCCATCCTACGAGCAGTACTTC.

This clone was seen just once. The CDR3 spells CASSFGLREDHEQYF. The CDR3 coding sequence is TGTGCCAGCAGCTTTGGGTTGCGGGAGGACCACGAGCAGTACTTC. The V call is TRBV11-2, the J call TRBJ2-7; TRBD2 aligns across 8 bases. The CDR3 loop spans 15 amino acids. The germline gives CDR1 SGHAT, CDR2 FQNNGV. V gave up 3 bases and J gave up 5 bases; unmatched junction bases: 9.

V and J are TRBV28 and TRBJ1-5, with D possibly matching TRBD1 (6 bases). V lost 6 bases and J 11 bases, leaving 20 bases between the germline ends. This CDR3 is 14 amino acids long. The germline V gene encodes CDR1 MDHEN and CDR2 SYDVKM. The chain's CDR3 is CASRTPGALRAQHF. The CDR3 nucleotides are TGTGCCAGCAGAACCCCAGGGGCCCTCCGGGCCCAGCATTTT.

V is TRBV27 and J is TRBJ1-2, with D uncertain. The CDR3 runs to 13 residues. V lost 5 bases and J 2 bases, leaving 9 bases between the germline ends. Per the germline V gene, CDR1 is MNHEY and CDR2 is SMNVEV (reference sequence). Written as DNA, the CDR3 is TGTGCCAGCAGTGCAAAGCAAAACTATGGCTACACCTTC. It encodes CASSAKQNYGYTF.

CDR3 bases: TGTGCCAGCAGCATACGGCCCCAGGGACTAGCCAAAAACATTCAGTACTTC. It yields the protein CASSIRPQGLAKNIQYF. The chain uses TRBV21-1 and TRBJ2-4; the table gives TRBD2 as D, unverified against the DNA. TRBV21-1 is assigned pseudogene status. There are 17 residues in the CDR3.

CDR3 amino acids: CASTLLIAGNTGELFF. DNA of the CDR3: TGTGCCAGCACCCTTTTGATAGCGGGGAACACCGGGGAGCTGTTTTTT. V usage is TRBV28 and J usage is TRBJ2-2; 7 nucleotides agree with TRBD2. The V gene's germline CDR1 is MDHEN and CDR2 SYDVKM. Unmatched junction bases numbered 9, after V lost 7 bases and J lost 1 base. The CDR3 length is 16 residues. The entire variable domain, with the rest obtained from reference TRBV28 and TRBJ2-2, is as follows: DVKVTQSSRYLVKRTGEKVFLECVQDMDHENMFWYRQDPGLGLRLIYFSYDVKMKEKGDIPEGYSVSREKKERFSLILESASTNQTSMYLCASTLLIAGNTGELFFGEGSRLTVL.

This chain's CDR3 is CASSIKLTGGQPQHF. DNA of the CDR3: TGTGCCAGTAGTATTAAGTTGACAGGAGGTCAGCCCCAGCATTTT. This chain uses TRBV19 with TRBJ1-5; a possible D gene is TRBD1 (6 bases). The CDR3 length is 15 residues. Germline lookup yields CDR1 LNHDA and CDR2 SQIVND (reference sequence). The V end was cut by 3 bases, the J end by 6 bases, with 15 bases between.

The V call is TRBV6-5, the J call TRBJ1-3; 9 bases line up with TRBD1. Germline-derived CDR1 and CDR2 are MNHEY and SVGAGI. The CDR3 loop spans 12 amino acids. V lost 10 bases to trimming and J lost 7 bases; unmatched junction nucleotides: 5. The CDR3 nucleotides are TGTGCCACCTCCGGGACAGGGAACACCATATATTTT. As protein: CATSGTGNTIYF.

This chain uses TRBV16 with TRBJ1-4, with D unclear. Germline V lookup: CDR1 KGHSY, CDR2 FQNENV. With 4 bases removed from V and 3 bases from J, the gap between germline ends came to 9 bases. The CDR3 is 14 amino acids. The CDR3 region is CASSLEQPNEKLFF. As DNA, the CDR3 is TGTGCCAGCAGCCTTGAACAGCCTAATGAAAAACTGTTTTTT.

To note about this clone: Other DNA sequences in the sample encode the same CDR3. The chain uses TRBV5-4 and TRBJ2-7; no clear D. The CDR3 contains 11 residues. Deletions cut 3 bases from V and 1 base from J, with 2 bases between. Germline CDR1 SGHNT, CDR2 YYREEE (reference sequence). The CDR3, as DNA: TGTGCCAGCAGCTCATCCTACGAGCAGTACTTC. Residues: CASSSSYEQYF.

This clone has just one count. The J gene is TRBJ2-3, the V gene TRBV7-3; TRBD2 aligns across 12 bases. CDR1 is SGHTA, CDR2 FQGTGA, per germline. The CDR3 covers 15 residues. The ends lost 3 bases at V and 6 bases at J; junction bases unmatched: 4. The CDR3 reads CASSLTSGSEDTQYF. In DNA form, the CDR3 reads TGTGCCAGCAGCTTGACTAGCGGGAGTGAGGATACGCAGTATTTT.

The chain uses TRBV5-1 and TRBJ1-6; the D gene is possibly TRBD1 (6 bases). The CDR3 is 15 amino acids. V gave up 1 base and J gave up 9 bases, with 14 bases separating them. Per the germline V gene, CDR1 is SGHRS and CDR2 is YFSETQ. CDR3 amino acids: CASSLTGPGGSPLHF. The CDR3 bases are TGCGCCAGCAGCTTGACAGGGCCTGGGGGTTCACCCCTCCACTTT. Variable domain in full (rest from reference TRBV5-1 and TRBJ1-6): KAGVTQTPRYLIKTRGQQVTLSCSPISGHRSVSWYQQTPGQGLQFLFEYFSETQRNKGNFPGRFSGRQFSNSRSEMNVSTLELGDSALYLCASSLTGPGGSPLHFGNGTRLTVT.

The rearrangement links TRBV19 to TRBJ2-3; D not certain. The CDR3 covers 12 residues. Germline CDR1 reads LNHDA; CDR2 reads SQIVND (reference sequence). The V gene lost 4 bases and the J gene lost 2 bases, with 4 bases spanning the gap. CDR3 DNA: TGTGCCAGTAGTACACTCACAGATACGCAGTATTTT. Amino acids: CASSTLTDTQYF.

This chain joins TRBV28 and TRBJ2-1; no reliable D call. This CDR3 comprises 12 residues. CDR1 MDHEN and CDR2 SYDVKM come from the germline V gene. Trimming shortened V by 5 bases and J by 2 bases, and 4 bases separated the two germline ends. This CDR3 is CASSPTYNEQFF. The CDR3, as DNA: TGTGCCAGCAGTCCCACCTACAATGAGCAGTTCTTC.

This clone was counted once. This chain uses TRBV29-1 with TRBJ2-7; perhaps TRBD2 as D (6 bases). CDR3 length: 12 residues. CDR1 and CDR2 (germline): SQVTM, ANQGSEA. V dropped 4 bases and J dropped 2 bases, with 9 bases sitting between them. CDR3: CSVGRGPYEQYF. The CDR3 DNA follows: TGCAGCGTTGGGAGGGGACCCTACGAGCAGTACTTC.

This sequence joins TRBV7-9 and TRBJ1-2; TRBD1 matches 8 bases. V was pared by 4 bases and J by 6 bases, with 16 bases of the junction left unmatched. The CDR3 is 17 amino acids. The germline gives CDR1 SEHNR, CDR2 FQNEAQ (reference sequence). The CDR3 DNA follows: TGTGCCAGCAGCTCCTCGATTGGACAGGGAGGGAGGAATGGCTACACCTTC. It translates to CASSSSIGQGGRNGYTF.

This CDR3 is CATLQPLRGHMGDTQYF. In nucleotides, the CDR3 is TGTGCCACTCTCCAACCCCTTCGGGGACATATGGGGGATACGCAGTATTTT. V and J are TRBV10-3 and TRBJ2-3, with D possibly matching TRBD1 (6 bases). The germline V gene has CDR1 ENHRY and CDR2 SYGVKD. The CDR3 runs to 17 residues. V dropped 10 bases and J dropped 6 bases, with 29 bases sitting between them.

The rearrangement links TRBV9 to TRBJ2-1; the D is unclear. Germline CDR1 and CDR2: SGDLS and YYNGEE. The CDR3 extends over 14 amino acids. Trimming shortened V by 0 bases and J by 4 bases, and 8 bases separated the two germline ends. CDR3 residues: CASSVGSSYNEQFF. The CDR3 DNA reads TGTGCCAGCAGCGTAGGGTCTAGTTACAATGAGCAGTTCTTC.

The chain has TRBV7-3 and TRBJ2-1; 9 positions match TRBD2. The CDR3 loop spans 17 amino acids. The germline V gene encodes CDR1 SGHTA and CDR2 FQGTGA. Trimming took 4 bases from V and 3 from J; bases not matched to a gene: 10. CDR3 in DNA: TGTGCCAGCAGCTGGACAGAAGCGGGGGGAAACTACAATGAGCAGTTCTTC. As protein: CASSWTEAGGNYNEQFF.

DNA of the CDR3: TGTGCCAGCAGCCCCCGGTTGGTCAATGAAAAACTGTTTTTT. It specifies CASSPRLVNEKLFF. V and J are TRBV7-9 and TRBJ1-4; no definite D call. V was clipped by 5 bases and J by 5 bases, with 12 bases between them. This CDR3 comprises 14 residues. Germline V gene sequence: CDR1 SEHNR, CDR2 FQNEAQ (reference sequence).

The genes are TRBV7-5 and TRBJ1-5; no DNA check was done on the table's D call, TRBD1. TRBV7-5 is reported as a pseudogene. This CDR3 comprises 15 residues. CDR3 coding DNA: TGTGTCAGAAGCTCCAGACAGGGGAGCTATCAGCCCCAGCATTTT. Translated: CVRSSRQGSYQPQHF.

The chain couples TRBV7-6 to TRBJ2-1; 9 bases agree with TRBD1. This CDR3 has 15 residues. Germline V gives CDR1 SGHVS, CDR2 FNYEAQ. The ends lost 1 base at V and 8 bases at J; junction bases unmatched: 6. CDR3 nucleotides: TGTGCCAGCAGCTTAGATAGGACAGGGGCCGATGAGCAGTTCTTC. Its protein is CASSLDRTGADEQFF. The variable domain in full, with the rest retrieved from reference TRBV7-6 and TRBJ2-1, is GAGVSQSPRYKVTKRGQDVALRCDPISGHVSLYWYRQALGQGPEFLTYFNYEAQQDKSGLPNDRFSAERPEGSISTLTIQRTEQRDSAMYRCASSLDRTGADEQFFGPGTRLTVL.

The sample holds a few counts of this clone. V usage is TRBV28 and J usage is TRBJ1-3; D possibly corresponds to TRBD1 (5 bases). Trimming left V 7 bases short and J 4 bases short, with 14 bases between. Per germline, CDR1 MDHEN and CDR2 SYDVKM. CDR3 length: 14 amino acids. The CDR3 DNA reads TGTGCCAGCACCCCATGGGGCGGCGGAAACACCATATATTTT. It specifies CASTPWGGGNTIYF.

V and J are TRBV10-3 and TRBJ1-5, with D perhaps matching TRBD1 (6 bases). Germline V CDR1 and CDR2: ENHRY, SYGVKD. V was clipped by 7 bases and J by 2 bases, with 9 bases between them. CDR3 size: 13 residues. CDR3 region: CAITGQRNQPQHF. In nucleotides, the CDR3 is TGTGCCATCACCGGACAGCGCAATCAGCCCCAGCATTTT.

This CDR3 reads CALDYWKPLRLAGHSTDTQYF. DNA for the CDR3: TGCGCCCTCGATTATTGGAAGCCTTTAAGACTAGCGGGGCATAGCACAGATACGCAGTATTTT. The chain uses TRBV10-1 and TRBJ2-3; 11 nucleotides line up with TRBD2. CDR3 length: 21 residues. The V segment lost 11 bases and the J segment 0 bases; nucleotides outside the gene matches: 25. Germline CDR1 is WNHNN and CDR2 is SYGVQD (reference sequence).

The V call is TRBV6-1, the J call TRBJ2-7; D unresolved. Germline loops: CDR1 MNHNS, CDR2 SASEGT. V lost 4 bases, J lost 0 bases, and 7 bases lay in between. The CDR3 is 13 amino acids. The CDR3 loop is CASSGHSSYEQYF. DNA of the CDR3: TGTGCCAGCAGTGGGCACAGCTCCTACGAGCAGTACTTC.

The gene calls are TRBV6-1 and TRBJ1-2, with D tentatively TRBD1 (6 bases). V shed 7 bases and J shed 4 bases, with 13 bases lying between them. Germline CDR1 is MNHNS and CDR2 is SASEGT. The CDR3 spans 13 residues. The CDR3 sequence: CASTQGLLYGYTF. In DNA, the CDR3 is TGTGCCAGCACTCAGGGGCTCCTCTATGGCTACACCTTC.

The gene calls are TRBV30 and TRBJ2-5; possible D gene TRBD2, 5 bases. Deletions cut 0 bases from V and 5 bases from J, with 10 bases between. Germline CDR1 reads GTSNPN; CDR2 reads SVGIG (reference sequence). CDR3 length: 13 amino acids. CDR3 DNA: TGTGCCTGGAGTGTCAGGAGAGGGGAGACCCAGTACTTC. It codes for CAWSVRRGETQYF.